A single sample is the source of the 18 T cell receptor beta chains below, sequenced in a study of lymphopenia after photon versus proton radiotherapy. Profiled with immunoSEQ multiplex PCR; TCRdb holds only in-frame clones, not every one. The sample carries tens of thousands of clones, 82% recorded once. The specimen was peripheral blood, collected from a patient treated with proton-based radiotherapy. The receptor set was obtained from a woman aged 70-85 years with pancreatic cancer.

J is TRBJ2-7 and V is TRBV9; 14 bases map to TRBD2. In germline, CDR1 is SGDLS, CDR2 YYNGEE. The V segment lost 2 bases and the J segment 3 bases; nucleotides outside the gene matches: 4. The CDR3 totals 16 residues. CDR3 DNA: TGTGCCAGCAGCGTTGGGACTAGCGGGAGCGGCTACGAGCAGTACTTC. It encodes CASSVGTSGSGYEQYF. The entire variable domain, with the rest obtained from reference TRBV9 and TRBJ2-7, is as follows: DSGVTQTPKHLITATGQRVTLRCSPRSGDLSVYWYQQSLDQGLQFLIQYYNGEERAKGNILERFSAQQFPDLHSELNLSSLELGDSALYFCASSVGTSGSGYEQYFGPGTRLTVT.

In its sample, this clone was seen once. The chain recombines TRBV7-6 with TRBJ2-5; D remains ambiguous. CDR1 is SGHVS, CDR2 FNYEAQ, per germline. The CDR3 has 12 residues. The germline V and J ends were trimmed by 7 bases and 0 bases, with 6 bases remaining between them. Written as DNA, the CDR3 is TGTGCCAGCAACGCGTACCAAGAGACCCAGTACTTC. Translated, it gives CASNAYQETQYF.

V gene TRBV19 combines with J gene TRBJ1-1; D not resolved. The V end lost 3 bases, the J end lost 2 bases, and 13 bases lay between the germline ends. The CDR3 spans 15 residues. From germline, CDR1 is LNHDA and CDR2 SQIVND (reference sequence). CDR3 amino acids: CASSIPGSRNTEAFF. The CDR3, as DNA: TGTGCCAGTAGTATCCCTGGTTCCCGAAACACTGAAGCTTTCTTT.

The CDR3 here is CASSIYRDTEAFF. The DNA for the CDR3 is TGTGCCAGTAGTATATATAGGGACACTGAAGCTTTCTTT. J is TRBJ1-1 and V is TRBV19; D is unresolved. The CDR3 has 13 amino acids. The V end was cut by 2 bases, the J end by 3 bases, with 7 bases between. Germline assignment: CDR1 LNHDA and CDR2 SQIVND (reference sequence). The full variable domain, with the rest looked up from reference TRBV19 and TRBJ1-1, is DGGITQSPKYLFRKEGQNVTLSCEQNLNHDAMYWYRQDPGQGLRLIYYSQIVNDFQKGDIAEGYSVSREKKESFPLTVTSAQKNPTAFYLCASSIYRDTEAFFGQGTRLTVV.

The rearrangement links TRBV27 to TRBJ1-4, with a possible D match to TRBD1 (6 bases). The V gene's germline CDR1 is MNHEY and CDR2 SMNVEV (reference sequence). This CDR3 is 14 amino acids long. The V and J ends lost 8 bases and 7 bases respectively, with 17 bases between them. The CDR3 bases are TGTGCCAGCGGTTCCCGGGGGCCTGGTGAAAAACTGTTTTTT. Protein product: CASGSRGPGEKLFF.

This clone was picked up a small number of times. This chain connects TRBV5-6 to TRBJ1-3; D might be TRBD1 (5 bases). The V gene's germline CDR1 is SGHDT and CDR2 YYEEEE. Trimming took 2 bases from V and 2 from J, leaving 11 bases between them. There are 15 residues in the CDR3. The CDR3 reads CASSFIPTAGNTIYF. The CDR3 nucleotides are TGTGCCAGCAGCTTTATTCCGACAGCTGGAAACACCATATATTTT.

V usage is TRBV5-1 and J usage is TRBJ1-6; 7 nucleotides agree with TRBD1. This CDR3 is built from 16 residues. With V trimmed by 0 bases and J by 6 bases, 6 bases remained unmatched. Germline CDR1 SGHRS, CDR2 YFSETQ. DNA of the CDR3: TGCGCCAGCAGCTTGGGACAGGGAACCTCTAATTCACCCCTCCACTTT. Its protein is CASSLGQGTSNSPLHF.

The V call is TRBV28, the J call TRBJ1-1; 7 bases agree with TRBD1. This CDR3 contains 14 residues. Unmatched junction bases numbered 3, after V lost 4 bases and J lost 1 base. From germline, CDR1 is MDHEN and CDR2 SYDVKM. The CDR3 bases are TGTGCCAGCAGTTCGGGACAGTCGAACACTGAAGCTTTCTTT. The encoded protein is CASSSGQSNTEAFF. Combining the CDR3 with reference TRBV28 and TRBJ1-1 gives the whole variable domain DVKVTQSSRYLVKRTGEKVFLECVQDMDHENMFWYRQDPGLGLRLIYFSYDVKMKEKGDIPEGYSVSREKKERFSLILESASTNQTSMYLCASSSGQSNTEAFFGQGTRLTVV.

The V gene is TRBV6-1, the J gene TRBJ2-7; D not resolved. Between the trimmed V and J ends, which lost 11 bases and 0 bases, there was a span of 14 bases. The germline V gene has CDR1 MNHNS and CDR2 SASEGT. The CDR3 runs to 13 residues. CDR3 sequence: CAVLDPSSYEQYF. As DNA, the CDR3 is TGTGCCGTATTAGATCCCAGCTCCTACGAGCAGTACTTC.

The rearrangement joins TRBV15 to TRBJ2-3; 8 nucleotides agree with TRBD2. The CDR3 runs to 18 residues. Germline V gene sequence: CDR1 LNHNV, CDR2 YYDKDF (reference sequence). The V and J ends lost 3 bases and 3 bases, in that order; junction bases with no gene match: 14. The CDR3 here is CATSRKGRSGSGTDTQYF. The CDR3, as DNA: TGTGCCACCAGCAGGAAGGGGCGGAGCGGGAGCGGAACAGATACGCAGTATTTT.

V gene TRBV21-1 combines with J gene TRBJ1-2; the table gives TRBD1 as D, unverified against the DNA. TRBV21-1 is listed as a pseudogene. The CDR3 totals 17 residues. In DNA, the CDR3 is TGTGCCAGCAGCACCGGAAACAGGGAATTGAGTCATAATGGCTACACCTTC. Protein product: CASSTGNRELSHNGYTF.

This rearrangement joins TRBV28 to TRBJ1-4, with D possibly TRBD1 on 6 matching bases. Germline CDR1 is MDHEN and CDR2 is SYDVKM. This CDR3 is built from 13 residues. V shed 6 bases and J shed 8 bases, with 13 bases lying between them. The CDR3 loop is CASRTGSDEKLFF. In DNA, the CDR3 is TGTGCCAGCAGAACAGGGAGTGACGAAAAACTGTTTTTT.

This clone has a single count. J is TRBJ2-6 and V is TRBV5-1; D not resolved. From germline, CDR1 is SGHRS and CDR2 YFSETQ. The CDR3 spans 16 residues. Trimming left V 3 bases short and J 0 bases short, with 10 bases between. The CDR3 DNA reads TGCGCCAGCAGCTCCGACATTCACTCTGGGGCCAACGTCCTGACTTTC. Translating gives CASSSDIHSGANVLTF.

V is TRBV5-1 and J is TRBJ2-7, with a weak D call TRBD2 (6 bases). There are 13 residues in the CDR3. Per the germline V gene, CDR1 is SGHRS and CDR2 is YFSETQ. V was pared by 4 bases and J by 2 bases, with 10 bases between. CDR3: CASSRDWAYEQYF. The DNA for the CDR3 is TGCGCCAGCAGCCGGGACTGGGCCTACGAGCAGTACTTC.

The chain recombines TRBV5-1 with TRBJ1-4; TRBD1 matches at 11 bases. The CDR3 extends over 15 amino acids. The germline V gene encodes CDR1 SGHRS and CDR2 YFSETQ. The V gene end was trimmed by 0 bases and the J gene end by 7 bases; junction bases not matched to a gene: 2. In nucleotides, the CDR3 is TGCGCCAGCAGCTTGGGGACAGGGGGCCGTGAAAAACTGTTTTTT. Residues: CASSLGTGGREKLFF.

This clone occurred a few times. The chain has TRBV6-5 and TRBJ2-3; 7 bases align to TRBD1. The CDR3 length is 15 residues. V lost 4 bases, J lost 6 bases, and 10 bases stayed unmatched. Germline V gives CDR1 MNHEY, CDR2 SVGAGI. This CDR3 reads CASSSWDSLGDTQYF. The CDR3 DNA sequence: TGTGCCAGCAGTTCCTGGGACAGCCTGGGGGATACGCAGTATTTT.

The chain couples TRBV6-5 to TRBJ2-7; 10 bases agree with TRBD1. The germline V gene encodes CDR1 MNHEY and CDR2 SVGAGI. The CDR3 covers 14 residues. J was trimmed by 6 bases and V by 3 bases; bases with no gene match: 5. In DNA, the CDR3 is TGTGCCAGCAGTTATAGACAGGGGGCAAGCGAGCAGTACTTC. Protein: CASSYRQGASEQYF.

CDR3 nucleotide sequence: TGCGCCAGCAGCTTGGAGCCGGGAAATAGCAATCAGCCCCAGCATTTT. As protein: CASSLEPGNSNQPQHF. J is TRBJ1-5 and V is TRBV5-1; no definite D call. Germline V gene data show CDR1 as SGHRS and CDR2 as YFSETQ. The germline V and J ends were trimmed by 0 bases and 0 bases, with 10 bases remaining between them. This CDR3 contains 16 residues.